The 22 T cell receptor beta chains below come from one sample, sequenced in a study of blood T cell repertoires in COVID-19. Assay used: immunoSEQ multiplex PCR; TCRdb lists only in-frame clones, some missing. Of 200,000 to 250,000 clones listed, roughly 86% were seen once; the top ten hold around 12%. Sequenced: peripheral blood. These receptors all stem from a middle-aged woman with acute or convalescent COVID-19.

The rearrangement joins TRBV10-2 to TRBJ2-2, with 10 bases identical to TRBD2. With V trimmed by 6 bases and J by 5 bases, 6 bases remained unmatched. CDR1 is WSHSY, CDR2 SAAADI, per germline. CDR3 size: 15 residues. The CDR3 sequence is CASSVLSGGTGELFF. In DNA, the CDR3 is TGCGCCAGCAGCGTACTTAGCGGGGGGACCGGGGAGCTGTTTTTT.

This chain links TRBV14 with TRBJ2-3, with TRBD2 matching over 10 bases. There are 18 residues in the CDR3. With V trimmed by 0 bases and J by 1 base, 7 bases remained unmatched. Looked up from germline, CDR1 is SGHDN and CDR2 is FVKESK. CDR3 DNA sequence: TGTGCCAGCAGCCAAGATAGGCTAGCGGGAGCGGGCACAGATACGCAGTATTTT. Translating gives CASSQDRLAGAGTDTQYF.

The chain carries TRBV15 and TRBJ2-2; D might be TRBD1 (6 bases). The CDR3 extends over 15 amino acids. Germline V gene data show CDR1 as LNHNV and CDR2 as YYDKDF (reference sequence). Trimming stripped 6 bases from V and 3 bases from J, with 14 bases between. The CDR3 region has the DNA TGTGCCACCAGATATAGGACAGCCGACACCGGGGAGCTGTTTTTT. As protein: CATRYRTADTGELFF.

The chain is built from TRBV7-9 and TRBJ2-7; D is ambiguous. Between the trimmed V and J ends, which lost 4 bases and 3 bases, there was a span of 25 bases. The CDR3 covers 18 residues. Germline V gene data show CDR1 as SEHNR and CDR2 as FQNEAQ (reference sequence). The CDR3: CASSYPRDPGYHNYEQYF. DNA for the CDR3: TGTGCCAGCAGCTATCCACGAGACCCAGGTTATCACAACTACGAGCAGTACTTC.

The rearrangement uses TRBV7-2 and TRBJ2-4; 8 bases are a match to TRBD2. This CDR3 has 16 amino acids. CDR1 SGHTA and CDR2 FQGNSA come from the germline V gene. J gave up 0 bases and V 6 bases, and 7 bases lay outside the gene matches. The chain's CDR3 is CASRRRGGLAKNIQYF. The DNA of the CDR3 is TGTGCCAGCAGGCGACGGGGGGGACTAGCCAAAAACATTCAGTACTTC.

The chain links TRBV10-1 to TRBJ1-1, with TRBD1 matching 7 bases. The CDR3 consists of 15 residues. The junction had 11 bases not matched to a gene; V was cut back by 2 bases and J by 8 bases. CDR1 WNHNN and CDR2 SYGVQD come from the germline V gene (reference sequence). This chain's CDR3 is CASSERGRGPREAFF. The CDR3 nucleotides are TGCGCCAGCAGTGAGCGGGGAAGGGGGCCGAGGGAAGCTTTCTTT.

The V and J genes are TRBV7-8 and TRBJ1-2; D is ambiguous. V gave up 1 base and J gave up 5 bases, with 14 bases separating them. This CDR3 contains 15 residues. The germline CDR1 and CDR2 sequences are SGHVS and FQNEAQ. CDR3 amino acids: CASSLDVSHGYGYTF. CDR3 in DNA: TGTGCCAGCAGCTTAGATGTCTCGCACGGGTATGGCTACACCTTC.

This clone was observed once. The rearrangement uses TRBV20-1 and TRBJ1-1; possible D gene TRBD1, 6 bases. The germline V gene encodes CDR1 DFQATT and CDR2 SNEGSKA (reference sequence). Trimming cost V 5 bases and J 5 bases, with 9 bases left between them. The CDR3 is 11 amino acids. CDR3 amino acids: CSASQGTEAFF. DNA of the CDR3: TGCAGTGCTTCCCAGGGGACTGAAGCTTTCTTT.

V and J are TRBV6-5 and TRBJ2-7, with 8 bases identical to TRBD1. With V trimmed by 7 bases and J by 4 bases, 9 bases remained unmatched. Germline V gives CDR1 MNHEY, CDR2 SVGAGI. The CDR3 covers 14 residues. Written as DNA, the CDR3 is TGTGCCAGCACCAGGACAGGGACCTTTTACGAGCAGTACTTC. It encodes CASTRTGTFYEQYF.

The CDR3 loop reads CASSQSGGSSYEQYF. CDR3 coding DNA: TGTGCCAGCAGCCAAAGCGGGGGGAGCTCCTACGAGCAGTACTTC. This chain joins TRBV2 and TRBJ2-7; 9 bases agree with TRBD2. Germline V gene lookup returns CDR1 SNHLY and CDR2 FYNNEI. V lost 6 bases, J lost 0 bases, and 6 bases stayed unmatched. The CDR3 totals 15 residues.

This chain uses TRBV4-1 with TRBJ2-7; 9 bases match TRBD1. Germline trimming cut 0 bases from V and 7 bases from J; bases unmatched to any gene: 7. CDR1 is MGHRA, CDR2 YSYEKL, per germline. The CDR3 has 15 residues. CDR3 nucleotide sequence: TGCGCCAGCAGCCAAGATAGGGACAGGGTGGGAGAGCAGTACTTC. Its protein product is CASSQDRDRVGEQYF.

This clone is a singleton in its sample. V is TRBV5-6 and J is TRBJ2-7; D remains ambiguous. The CDR3 covers 14 residues. Germline V CDR1 and CDR2: SGHDT, YYEEEE. V shed 0 bases and J shed 4 bases, with 11 bases lying between them. As DNA, the CDR3 is TGTGCCAGCAGCTTGGCTGGGCCATGGTACGAGCAGTACTTC. This sequence encodes CASSLAGPWYEQYF.

The rearrangement uses TRBV6-2 or TRBV6-3 and TRBJ2-5; 8 nucleotides align to TRBD1. Looked up from germline, CDR1 is MNHEY and CDR2 is SVGEGT. V trimming: 2 bases; J trimming: 0 bases; junction bases outside the gene matches: 8. The CDR3 spans 17 residues. Written as DNA, the CDR3 is TGTGCCAGCAGTTACGAGGTACCGGGACAGGACCAAGAGACCCAGTACTTC. Translating it yields CASSYEVPGQDQETQYF.

The genes are TRBV6-6 and TRBJ1-1; possible D gene TRBD1, 5 bases. This CDR3 spans 12 amino acids. The V gene lost 6 bases and the J gene lost 5 bases, with 10 bases spanning the gap. Per the germline V gene, CDR1 is MNHNY and CDR2 is SVGAGI (reference sequence). CDR3 in amino acids: CASSGRVTEAFF. CDR3 nucleotides: TGTGCCAGCAGCGGCAGGGTAACTGAAGCTTTCTTT.

The V call is TRBV29-1, the J call TRBJ1-6; 8 nucleotides align to TRBD1. The CDR3 length is 14 residues. CDR1 and CDR2 (germline): SQVTM, ANQGSEA. The ends lost 6 bases at V and 9 bases at J; junction bases unmatched: 10. The CDR3 spells CSVSTGGESSPLHF. The CDR3 bases are TGCAGCGTGTCCACAGGGGGGGAATCTTCACCCCTCCACTTT.

The chain employs TRBV30 and TRBJ1-1, with 8 bases fitting TRBD1. J was trimmed by 7 bases and V by 0 bases; bases with no gene match: 4. The germline gives CDR1 GTSNPN, CDR2 SVGIG (reference sequence). The CDR3 runs 13 residues. DNA for the CDR3: TGTGCCTGGAGTGTCCAGGGGGCAAGTGAAGCTTTCTTT. Protein sequence: CAWSVQGASEAFF.

The chain recombines TRBV6-4 with TRBJ1-2, with D possibly matching TRBD1 (6 bases). Germline lookup yields CDR1 MRHNA and CDR2 SNTAGT. The V end was cut by 4 bases, the J end by 0 bases, with 15 bases between. This CDR3 comprises 16 residues. CDR3 in DNA: TGTGCCAGCAGTGCAACCGGGACACCTCCTAACTATGGCTACACCTTC. This gives the protein CASSATGTPPNYGYTF.

This chain uses TRBV5-1 with TRBJ2-3; 7 bases are shared with TRBD1. Germline assignment: CDR1 SGHRS and CDR2 YFSETQ. There are 16 residues in the CDR3. Unmatched junction bases numbered 12, after V lost 5 bases and J lost 3 bases. CDR3 nucleotide sequence: TGCGCCAGCAGACCTAGGGGGCGCATTGTAACAGATACGCAGTATTTT. Its protein product is CASRPRGRIVTDTQYF. Variable domain in full (rest from reference TRBV5-1 and TRBJ2-3): KAGVTQTPRYLIKTRGQQVTLSCSPISGHRSVSWYQQTPGQGLQFLFEYFSETQRNKGNFPGRFSGRQFSNSRSEMNVSTLELGDSALYLCASRPRGRIVTDTQYFGPGTRLTVL.

The chain has TRBV5-6 and TRBJ2-3, with 8 bases lining up with TRBD2. Germline trimming cut 5 bases from V and 4 bases from J; bases unmatched to any gene: 6. Germline loops: CDR1 SGHDT, CDR2 YYEEEE. This CDR3 is built from 14 residues. DNA for the CDR3: TGTGCCAGCAGTGTAGCGGGATCCGCAGATACGCAGTATTTT. The encoded protein is CASSVAGSADTQYF. Supplemented by reference TRBV5-6 and TRBJ2-3, the full variable domain reads DAGVTQSPTHLIKTRGQQVTLRCSPKSGHDTVSWYQQALGQGPQFIFQYYEEEERQRGNFPDRFSGHQFPNYSSELNVNALLLGDSALYLCASSVAGSADTQYFGPGTRLTVL.

The rearrangement links TRBV2 to TRBJ2-3, with no clear D. The CDR3 runs 13 residues. Trimming took 7 bases from V and 6 from J, leaving 14 bases between them. Germline loops: CDR1 SNHLY, CDR2 FYNNEI. CDR3: CASKVGVGDTQYF. The CDR3 DNA sequence: TGTGCCAGCAAAGTTGGTGTCGGGGATACGCAGTATTTT.

The chain carries TRBV5-6 and TRBJ1-4; D remains unclear. This CDR3 is built from 13 residues. V was clipped by 2 bases and J by 5 bases, with 7 bases between them. Germline CDR1 SGHDT, CDR2 YYEEEE. The CDR3, as DNA: TGTGCCAGCAGCTTTAACGGGAATGAAAAACTGTTTTTT. This codes for CASSFNGNEKLFF.

The chain uses TRBV19 and TRBJ1-5; no clear D gene. Germline lookup yields CDR1 LNHDA and CDR2 SQIVND (reference sequence). The CDR3 is 13 residues long. V was pared by 0 bases and J by 6 bases, with 6 bases between. DNA for the CDR3: TGTGCCAGTAGTATAGATAGAAGTCAGCCCCAGCATTTT. This gives the protein CASSIDRSQPQHF.